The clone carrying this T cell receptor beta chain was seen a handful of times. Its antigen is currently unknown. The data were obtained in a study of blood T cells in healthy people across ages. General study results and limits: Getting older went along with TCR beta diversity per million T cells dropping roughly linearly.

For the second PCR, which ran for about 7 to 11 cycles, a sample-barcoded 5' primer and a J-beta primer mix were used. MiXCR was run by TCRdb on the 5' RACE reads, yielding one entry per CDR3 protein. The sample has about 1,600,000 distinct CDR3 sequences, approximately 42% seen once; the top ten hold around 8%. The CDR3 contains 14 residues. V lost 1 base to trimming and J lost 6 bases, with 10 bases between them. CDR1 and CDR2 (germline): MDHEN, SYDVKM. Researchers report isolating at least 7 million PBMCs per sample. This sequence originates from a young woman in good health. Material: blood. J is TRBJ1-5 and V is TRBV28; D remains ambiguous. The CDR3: CASSLSPGSQPQHF. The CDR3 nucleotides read TGTGCCAGCAGTTTATCGCCAGGTAGTCAGCCCCAGCATTTT.